One and the same sample provided the 13 T cell receptor beta chains below, sequenced in a study of OX40 agonist ivuxolimab in advanced cancers. The table came from immunoSEQ multiplex PCR; TCRdb's copy has only in-frame clones and leaves some out. The sample holds 80,000 to 100,000 clones, around 94% seen once. The sample consisted of CD4+ or CD8+ T cells sorted from blood, taken in a trial of the OX40 agonist ivuxolimab. These TCRs come from an adult with an advanced solid tumor such as melanoma, head and neck, liver or kidney cancer.

This clone has just one count. The chain uses TRBV27 and TRBJ2-7; 8 bases align to TRBD1. Germline V CDR1 and CDR2: MNHEY, SMNVEV (reference sequence). The CDR3 runs to 13 residues. V shed 7 bases and J 4 bases; nucleotides not matched to a gene: 6. The CDR3, as DNA: TGTGCCAGCACGCCAGGGGGCGTGTACGAGCAGTACTTC. Translation gives CASTPGGVYEQYF.

This sequence joins TRBV5-5 and TRBJ1-1; D may be TRBD1 (6 bases). V lost 1 base and J lost 5, with 9 bases in between. This CDR3 contains 13 residues. CDR1 SGHKS and CDR2 YYEKEE come from the germline V gene (reference sequence). This CDR3 reads CASSLYRETEAFF. CDR3 coding DNA: TGTGCCAGCAGCTTGTACAGGGAGACTGAAGCTTTCTTT.

This chain uses TRBV7-9 with TRBJ2-5, with TRBD2 as a possible D gene (6 bases). The germline CDR1 and CDR2 sequences are SEHNR and FQNEAQ (reference sequence). The CDR3 runs to 15 residues. V was clipped by 4 bases and J by 1 base, with 13 bases between them. The CDR3 sequence is CASSSGSGPQETQYF. In nucleotides, the CDR3 is TGTGCCAGCAGCTCGGGTAGCGGACCCCAAGAGACCCAGTACTTC. The whole variable domain, filled in from reference TRBV7-9 and TRBJ2-5, reads DTGVSQNPRHKITKRGQNVTFRCDPISEHNRLYWYRQTLGQGPEFLTYFQNEAQLEKSRLLSDRFSAERPKGSFSTLEIQRTEQGDSAMYLCASSSGSGPQETQYFGPGTRLLVL.

The gene calls are TRBV2 and TRBJ2-2; D is unclear. V lost 6 bases and J lost 3, with 8 bases in between. Germline V gene lookup returns CDR1 SNHLY and CDR2 FYNNEI. The CDR3 covers 13 residues. CDR3 protein: CASRDGYTGELFF. The CDR3 coding sequence is TGTGCCAGCAGGGACGGATACACCGGGGAGCTGTTTTTT.

The chain is built from TRBV27 and TRBJ2-7; D could derive from TRBD1 or TRBD2 (6 bases each). The CDR3 spans 14 residues. The germline V gene has CDR1 MNHEY and CDR2 SMNVEV (reference sequence). The V and J ends lost 3 bases and 2 bases respectively, with 11 bases between them. Here the CDR3 DNA reads TGTGCCAGCAGTTTCGGAAGGGGGGCCTACGAGCAGTACTTC. Its translation: CASSFGRGAYEQYF.

The gene calls are TRBV30 and TRBJ1-6; perhaps TRBD1 as D (6 bases). The germline CDR1 and CDR2 sequences are GTSNPN and SVGIG (reference sequence). Trimming stripped 3 bases from V and 0 bases from J, with 9 bases between. The CDR3 consists of 15 residues. CDR3 nucleotide sequence: TGTGCCTGGAGACAGGACAGCTCCTATAATTCACCCCTCCACTTT. This encodes CAWRQDSSYNSPLHF.

This clone was picked up one time. The chain links TRBV15 to TRBJ1-2; no clear D. Looked up from germline, CDR1 is LNHNV and CDR2 is YYDKDF (reference sequence). The CDR3 extends over 14 amino acids. The V gene lost 3 bases and the J gene lost 4 bases, with 12 bases spanning the gap. CDR3 coding DNA: TGTGCCACCAGCAGTGTTAGGCTTGCCTATGGCTACACCTTC. It encodes CATSSVRLAYGYTF.

This clone has just a few counts. The chain combines TRBV19 with TRBJ1-1, with D unresolved. Germline lookup yields CDR1 LNHDA and CDR2 SQIVND (reference sequence). CDR3 length: 13 amino acids. V was shortened by 6 bases and J by 1 base, with 9 bases between the two germline ends. The CDR3 sequence is CASRPRRNTEAFF. The CDR3 region has the DNA TGTGCCAGTAGGCCCCGTCGGAACACTGAAGCTTTCTTT.

V and J are TRBV13 and TRBJ2-3; tentatively, D is TRBD2 (5 bases). CDR1 and CDR2 from the germline V gene are PRHDT and FYEKMQ (reference sequence). The length of the CDR3 is 15 residues. The V gene lost 7 bases and the J gene lost 1 base, with 15 bases spanning the gap. The CDR3 DNA is TGTGCCAGCACCGACATAGCGACCGGCACAGATACGCAGTATTTT. This gives the protein CASTDIATGTDTQYF.

J is TRBJ2-3 and V is TRBV30; 7 nucleotides match TRBD1. The CDR3 is made up of 17 amino acids. J lost 6 bases, V lost 2 bases, and 17 bases had no gene match. The germline V gene encodes CDR1 GTSNPN and CDR2 SVGIG (reference sequence). This chain's CDR3 is CAWSPILGGTWLDTQYF. CDR3 nucleotide sequence: TGTGCCTGGAGTCCAATCCTAGGGGGCACTTGGTTGGATACGCAGTATTTT.

The chain recombines TRBV4-1 with TRBJ1-3, with D possibly being TRBD1 (6 bases). The length of the CDR3 is 15 residues. Germline V lookup: CDR1 MGHRA, CDR2 YSYEKL. The V end lost 0 bases, the J end lost 4 bases, and 10 bases lay between the germline ends. This chain's CDR3 is CASSQDEGVGNTIYF. CDR3 sequence (DNA): TGCGCCAGCAGCCAAGATGAGGGGGTGGGAAACACCATATATTTT.

The chain couples TRBV15 to TRBJ2-7; no definite D call. From germline, CDR1 is LNHNV and CDR2 YYDKDF (reference sequence). CDR3 size: 11 residues. The V end lost 1 base, the J end lost 5 bases, and 3 bases lay between the germline ends. CDR3 in DNA: TGTGCCACCAGCAGAGCGAACGAGCAGTACTTC. Translated, it gives CATSRANEQYF.

CDR3 residues: CTSSQDRGDPYNEQFF. CDR3 DNA: TGCACCAGCAGCCAAGATCGGGGCGATCCCTACAATGAGCAGTTCTTC. This chain joins TRBV1 and TRBJ2-1. TRBV1 is recorded as a pseudogene. CDR3 size: 16 residues.